The clone carrying this T cell receptor (beta chain) showed up many times. The antigen remains undetermined. The data belong to a study of T-cell reconstitution after alpha-beta-depleted transplantation in children. General study findings and limits: T-cell numbers and diversity, one year after transplant, stemmed largely from T cells that were newly produced.

This CDR3 has 16 residues. CDR1 MNHNS and CDR2 SASEGT come from the germline V gene. The V end lost 4 bases, the J end lost 4 bases, and 20 bases lay between the germline ends. For TCRbeta, the library was prepared with unique molecular identifiers. TCRdb re-called the PCR reads with MiXCR, one entry per CDR3 protein. The sample shows approximately 500,000 distinct CDR3 sequences, more than 9% of them seen only once. The chain employs TRBV6-1 and TRBJ2-7, with D possibly TRBD1 on 5 matching bases. The receptor was derived from a child younger than 10 with inherited bone marrow failure, due to receive a stem cell transplant. The sequenced sample was PBMCs, obtained before TCRalphabeta/CD19-depleted stem cell transplant. The CDR3 is CASSVQGLGLFYEQYF. Written as DNA, the CDR3 is TGTGCCAGCAGTGTCCAGGGCTTGGGGCTCTTTTACGAGCAGTACTTC.